The subject of this entry is one T cell receptor beta chain. This record belongs to a study of blood T cell repertoires in COVID-19. The protocol was immunoSEQ multiplex PCR, while the TCRdb copy is restricted to in-frame clones and leaves out a portion. Of 120,000 or so clones detected, about 80% appear once; the ten largest clones hold roughly 4%. Looked up from germline, CDR1 is MNHNY and CDR2 is SVGAGI (reference sequence). The CDR3 runs to 16 residues. The V end lost 5 bases, the J end lost 6 bases, and 22 bases lay between the germline ends. The specimen sequenced was peripheral blood. The rearrangement uses TRBV6-6 and TRBJ1-2; tentatively, D is TRBD1 (5 bases). This TCR came from a woman in her 50s with acute or convalescent COVID-19. CDR3 nucleotide sequence: TGTGCCAGCAGTAAGGGGATGACAGTCTACGAGGATGGCTACACCTTC. Its protein is CASSKGMTVYEDGYTF.